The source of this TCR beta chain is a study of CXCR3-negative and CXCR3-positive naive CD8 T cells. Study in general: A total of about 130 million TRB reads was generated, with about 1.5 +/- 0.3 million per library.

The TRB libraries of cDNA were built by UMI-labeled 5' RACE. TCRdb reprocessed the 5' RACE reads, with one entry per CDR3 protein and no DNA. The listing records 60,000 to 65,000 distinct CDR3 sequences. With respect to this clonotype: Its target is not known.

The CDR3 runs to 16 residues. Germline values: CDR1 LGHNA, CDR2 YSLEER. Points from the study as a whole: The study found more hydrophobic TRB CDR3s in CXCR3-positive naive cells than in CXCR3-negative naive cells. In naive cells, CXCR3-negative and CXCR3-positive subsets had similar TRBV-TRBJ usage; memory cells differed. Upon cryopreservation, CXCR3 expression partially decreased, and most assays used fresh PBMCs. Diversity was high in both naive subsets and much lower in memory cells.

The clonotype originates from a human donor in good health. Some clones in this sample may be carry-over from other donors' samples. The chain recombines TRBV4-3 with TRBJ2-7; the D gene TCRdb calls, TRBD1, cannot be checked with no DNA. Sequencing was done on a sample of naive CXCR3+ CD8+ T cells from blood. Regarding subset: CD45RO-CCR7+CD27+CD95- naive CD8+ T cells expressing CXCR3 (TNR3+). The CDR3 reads CASSQSYRGFIYEQYF.